This T cell receptor (beta chain) was captured by sequencing in a study of response to subunit inactivated influenza vaccine. Study-level points and caveats: The study's authors posited that every seasonal influenza vaccination enlists few new T cells.

This clonotype was observed a few times. As yet, its antigen is unknown. TCRdb passed the RT-PCR reads through MiXCR, listing each CDR3 protein once. The profile shows over 150,000 distinct CDR3 sequences, about 10% of them singletons. CDR3 size: 17 residues. V shed 6 bases and J shed 2 bases, with 20 bases lying between them. The germline V gene encodes CDR1 MNHNS and CDR2 SASEGT. The specimen comprised CD8+ T cells sorted from PBMCs, sampled approximately 25 months after vaccination. The chain joins TRBV6-1 to TRBJ1-5; the D is unclear. This TCR came from a man between 50 and 75 years old who received an inactivated influenza vaccine. CDR3 sequence: CASSILRAPGGNQPQHF. The CDR3 nucleotides read TGTGCCAGCAGCATTCTCCGGGCTCCCGGCGGCAATCAGCCCCAGCATTTT.